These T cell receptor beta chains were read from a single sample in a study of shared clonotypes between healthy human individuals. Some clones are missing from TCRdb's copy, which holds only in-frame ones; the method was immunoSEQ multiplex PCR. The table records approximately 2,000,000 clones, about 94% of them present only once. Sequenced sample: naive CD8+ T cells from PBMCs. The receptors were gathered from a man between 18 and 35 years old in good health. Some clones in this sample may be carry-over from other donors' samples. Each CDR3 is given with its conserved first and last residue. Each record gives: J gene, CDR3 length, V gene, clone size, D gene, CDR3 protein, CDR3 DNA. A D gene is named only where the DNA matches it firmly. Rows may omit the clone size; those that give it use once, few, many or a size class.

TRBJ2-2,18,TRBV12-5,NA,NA,CASGLSIRVGGGTGELFF,TGTGCTAGTGGTTTGTCTATTAGGGTGGGAGGCGGCACCGGGGAGCTGTTTTTT
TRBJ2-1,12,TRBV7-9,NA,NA,CASSSSDNEQFF,TGTGCCAGCAGTAGCTCAGACAATGAGCAGTTCTTC
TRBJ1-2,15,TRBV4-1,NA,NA,CASSQGRGENTGYTF,TGCGCCAGCAGCCAAGGCCGGGGGGAGAATACTGGCTACACCTTC
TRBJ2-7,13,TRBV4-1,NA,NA,CASSQGQNYEQYF,TGCGCCAGCAGCCAAGGACAGAATTACGAGCAGTACTTC
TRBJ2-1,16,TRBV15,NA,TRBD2,CATRGTSGRSYNEQFF,TGTGCCACCAGAGGGACTAGCGGGAGGAGTTACAATGAGCAGTTCTTC
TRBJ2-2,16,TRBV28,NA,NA,CASSTRDGMNTGELFF,TGTGCCAGCAGCACCAGGGACGGAATGAACACCGGGGAGCTGTTTTTT
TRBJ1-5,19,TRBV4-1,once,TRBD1,CASSQVTGTGAYSNQPQHF,TGCGCCAGCAGCCAAGTCACCGGGACAGGGGCCTATAGCAATCAGCCCCAGCATTTT
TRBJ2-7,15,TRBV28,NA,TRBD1,CASSLWDRGIGEQYF,TGTGCCAGCAGTTTATGGGACAGGGGTATAGGGGAGCAGTACTTC
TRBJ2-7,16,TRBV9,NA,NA,CASSVSSGGPLYEQYF,TGTGCCAGCAGCGTATCCAGCGGAGGGCCTCTTTACGAGCAGTACTTC
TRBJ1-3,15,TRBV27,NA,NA,CASSLSFYSGNTIYF,TGTGCCAGCAGTTTATCGTTCTACTCTGGAAACACCATATATTTT
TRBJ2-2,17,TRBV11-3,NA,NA,CASSLVGVEGNTGELFF,TGTGCCAGCAGCTTAGTGGGAGTTGAGGGGAACACCGGGGAGCTGTTTTTT
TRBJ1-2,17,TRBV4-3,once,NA,CASSQDRVRELSYGYTF,TGCGCCAGCAGCCAAGATCGGGTACGGGAGTTGAGCTATGGCTACACCTTC
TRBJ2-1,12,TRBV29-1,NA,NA,CSVDEGGHEQFF,TGCAGCGTTGATGAGGGTGGGCATGAGCAGTTCTTC
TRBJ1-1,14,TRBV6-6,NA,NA,CASSPGLLNTEAFF,TGTGCCAGCAGTCCAGGGTTACTGAACACTGAAGCTTTCTTT
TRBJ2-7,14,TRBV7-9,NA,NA,CASSSGTISYEQYF,TGTGCCAGCAGCTCTGGGACCATCTCCTACGAGCAGTACTTC
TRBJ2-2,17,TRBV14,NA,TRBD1,CASSQDRDREDTGELFF,TGTGCCAGCAGCCAAGATCGGGACAGGGAGGACACCGGGGAGCTGTTTTTT
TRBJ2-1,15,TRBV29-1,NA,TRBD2,CSVETTSGVYNEQFF,TGCAGCGTTGAAACGACTAGCGGGGTTTACAATGAGCAGTTCTTC
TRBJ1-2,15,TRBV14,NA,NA,CASSQEQGANYGYTF,TGTGCCAGCAGCCAAGAACAGGGAGCTAACTATGGCTACACCTTC
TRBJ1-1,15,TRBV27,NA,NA,CASSLSRSTNTEAFF,TGTGCCAGCAGTTTATCTCGCAGTACGAACACTGAAGCTTTCTTT
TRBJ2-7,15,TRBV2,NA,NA,CASSEAHLGRDEQYF,TGTGCCAGCAGTGAAGCCCACCTCGGGCGTGACGAGCAGTACTTC
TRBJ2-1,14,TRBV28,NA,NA,CASSFQDRDNEQFF,TGTGCCAGCAGTTTTCAGGACCGAGACAATGAGCAGTTCTTC
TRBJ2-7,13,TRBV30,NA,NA,CAWSVGAPYEQYF,TGTGCCTGGAGTGTTGGGGCGCCCTACGAGCAGTACTTC
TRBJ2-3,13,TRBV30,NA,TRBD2,CAVGAGYTDTQYF,TGTGCTGTAGGAGCGGGATACACAGATACGCAGTATTTT
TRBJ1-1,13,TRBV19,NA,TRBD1,CASSPTGDTEAFF,TGTGCCAGTAGTCCCACAGGGGACACTGAAGCTTTCTTT
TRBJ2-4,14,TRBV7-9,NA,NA,CASSSPRGRNIQYF,TGTGCCAGCAGCTCACCCCGGGGGAGGAACATTCAGTACTTC
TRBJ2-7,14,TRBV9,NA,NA,CASSARDYAYEQYF,TGTGCCAGCAGCGCGAGAGACTACGCCTACGAGCAGTACTTC
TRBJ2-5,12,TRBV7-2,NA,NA,CASSLGRETQYF,TGTGCCAGCAGCCTCGGGCGGGAGACCCAGTACTTC
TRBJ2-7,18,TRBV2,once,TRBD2,CASGRPGLAEGGGYEQYF,TGTGCCAGCGGAAGACCGGGACTAGCGGAGGGAGGGGGATACGAGCAGTACTTC
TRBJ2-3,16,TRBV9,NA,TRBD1,CASSPKPGQAADTQYF,TGTGCCAGCAGCCCGAAGCCGGGACAGGCAGCAGATACGCAGTATTTT
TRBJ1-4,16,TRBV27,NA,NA,CASSWQPGGTNEKLFF,TGTGCCAGCAGTTGGCAGCCGGGCGGTACTAATGAAAAACTGTTTTTT
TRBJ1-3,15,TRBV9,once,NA,CASSDGGGSGNTIYF,TGTGCCAGCAGCGACGGGGGAGGCTCTGGAAACACCATATATTTT
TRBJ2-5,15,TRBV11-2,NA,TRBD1,CASSFRGRPKETQYF,TGTGCCAGCAGTTTCAGGGGGCGTCCCAAAGAGACCCAGTACTTC
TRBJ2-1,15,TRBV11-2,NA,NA,CASSYERGSYNEQFF,TGTGCCAGCAGCTACGAGAGGGGCTCCTACAATGAGCAGTTCTTC
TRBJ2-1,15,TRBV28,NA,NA,CASSFSGLASNEQFF,TGTGCCAGCAGTTTTTCCGGGCTAGCGTCCAATGAGCAGTTCTTC
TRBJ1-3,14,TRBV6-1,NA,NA,CASSDWSAGNTIYF,TGTGCCAGCAGTGATTGGTCCGCTGGAAACACCATATATTTT
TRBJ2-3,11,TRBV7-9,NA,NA,CASSPGPLGYF,TGTGCCAGTTCGCCGGGACCTCTGGGGTATTTT
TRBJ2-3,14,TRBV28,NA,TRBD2,CASSLAGFTDTQYF,TGTGCCAGCAGTCTAGCGGGGTTCACAGATACGCAGTATTTT
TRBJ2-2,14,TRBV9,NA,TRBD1,CASSVTGGTGELFF,TGTGCCAGCAGCGTAACAGGGGGAACCGGGGAGCTGTTTTTT
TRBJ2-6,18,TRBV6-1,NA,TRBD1,CASSELRQGAPGANVLTF,TGTGCCAGCAGTGAGTTGCGACAGGGGGCGCCCGGGGCCAACGTCCTGACTTTC
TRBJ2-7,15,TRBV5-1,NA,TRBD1,CASSLWTGEAYEQYF,TGCGCCAGCAGCCTATGGACAGGGGAGGCCTACGAGCAGTACTTC
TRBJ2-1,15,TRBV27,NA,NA,CASSSGLGAGDEQFF,TGTGCCAGCAGTTCAGGGCTAGGGGCTGGCGATGAGCAGTTCTTC
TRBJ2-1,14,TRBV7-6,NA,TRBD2,CASSFKAGHNEQFF,TGTGCCAGCAGCTTTAAAGCGGGGCACAATGAGCAGTTCTTC
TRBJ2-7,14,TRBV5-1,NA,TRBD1,CASSTRGGPYEQYF,TGCGCCAGCAGCACCAGAGGGGGCCCCTACGAGCAGTACTTC
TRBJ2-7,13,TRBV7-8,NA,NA,CASSLYRAYEQYF,TGTGCCAGCAGCTTATATCGAGCCTACGAGCAGTACTTC
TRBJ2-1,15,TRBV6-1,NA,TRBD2,CASSDGLASYNEQFF,TGTGCCAGCAGTGATGGACTAGCAAGCTACAATGAGCAGTTCTTC
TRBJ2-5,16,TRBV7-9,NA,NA,CASSLALAGSAETQYF,TGTGCCAGCAGCTTAGCGCTCGCGGGGTCGGCAGAGACCCAGTACTTC
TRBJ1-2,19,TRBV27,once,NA,CASSLRPYTRHLPGYGYTF,TGTGCCAGCAGTTTAAGACCCTATACTCGACATCTACCGGGCTATGGCTACACCTTC
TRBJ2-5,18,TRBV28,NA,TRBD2,CASSFRTSGRPVQETQYF,TGTGCCAGCAGTTTTCGGACTAGCGGGAGGCCGGTCCAAGAGACCCAGTACTTC
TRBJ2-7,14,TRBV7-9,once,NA,CASSLVSGSYEQYF,TGTGCCAGCAGCTTAGTCTCAGGGTCCTACGAGCAGTACTTC
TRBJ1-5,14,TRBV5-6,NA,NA,CASSSLWGNQPQHF,TGTGCCAGCAGCTCGCTATGGGGCAATCAGCCCCAGCATTTT
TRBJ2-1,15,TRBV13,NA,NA,CASTETGFGGNEQFF,TGTGCCAGCACGGAAACAGGGTTTGGTGGCAATGAGCAGTTCTTC